The clone carrying this TCR beta chain was observed a handful of times. Its antigen is not known. The data stem from a study of T-cell memory formation after mild COVID-19. Study outcomes and limitations: Cross-reactive memory appears to have joined, as suggested by some responding clones showing up in pre-infection memory.

TCRdb redid the calling of the 5' RACE reads with MiXCR, one entry per CDR3 protein. The sample records around 320,000 distinct CDR3 sequences, around 30% being singletons. The CDR3 consists of 13 residues. Trimming pared 7 bases from V and 2 bases from J, leaving 11 bases between. Per germline, CDR1 LGHDT and CDR2 YNNKEL (reference sequence). The sample was PBMCs or a T cell subset sorted from them (not recorded which). This sequence originates from an adult woman who had mild COVID-19 (a few samples of this study predate the infection). Cell type and time point are not known. V gene TRBV3-1 combines with J gene TRBJ1-2; D is ambiguous. CDR3 in DNA: TGTGCCAGCAACCCCTCGGGCAACTATGGCTACACCTTC. As protein: CASNPSGNYGYTF. Full variable domain (missing parts from reference TRBV3-1 and TRBJ1-2): DTAVSQTPKYLVTQMGNDKSIKCEQNLGHDTMYWYKQDSKKFLKIMFSYNNKELIINETVPNRFSPKSPDKAHLNLHINSLELGDSAVYFCASNPSGNYGYTFGSGTRLTVV.